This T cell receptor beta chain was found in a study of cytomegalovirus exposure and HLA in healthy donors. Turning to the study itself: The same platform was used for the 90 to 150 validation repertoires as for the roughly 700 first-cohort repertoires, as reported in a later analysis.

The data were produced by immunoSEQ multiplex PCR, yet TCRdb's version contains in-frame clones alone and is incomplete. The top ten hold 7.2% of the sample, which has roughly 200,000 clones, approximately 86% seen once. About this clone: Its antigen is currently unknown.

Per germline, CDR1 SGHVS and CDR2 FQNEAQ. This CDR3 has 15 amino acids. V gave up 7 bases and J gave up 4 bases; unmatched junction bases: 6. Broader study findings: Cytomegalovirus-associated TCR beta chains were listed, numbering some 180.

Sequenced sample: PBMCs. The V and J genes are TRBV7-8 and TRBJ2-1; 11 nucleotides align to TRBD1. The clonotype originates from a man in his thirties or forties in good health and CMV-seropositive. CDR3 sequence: CASTSGQGAYNEQFF. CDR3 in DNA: TGTGCCAGCACCTCAGGACAGGGGGCTTACAATGAGCAGTTCTTC.